This TCR beta chain was obtained from a study of T cells in Graves' hyperthyroidism and ophthalmopathy. Researchers took RNA transcripts and amplified the TCR beta CDR3 regions from them. TCR CDR3 regions were first amplified by RT-PCR with HTBI primers. TCRdb re-called the multiplex PCR reads through MiXCR, storing one row per CDR3 protein. Among 750,000 to 900,000 distinct CDR3 sequences listed, 38% were seen once. General study results and limits: The model predicted ophthalmopathy a median approximately 6.3 months before onset. Within blood appeared most thyroid clonotypes that had expanded above 0.001.

Concerning this clonotype itself: What it binds is not known.

V was shortened by 3 bases and J by 4 bases, with 15 bases between the two germline ends. Germline CDR1 and CDR2: SGHNT and YENEEA. The CDR3 is made up of 15 amino acids. Graves' hyperthyroidism was deemed stable absent ophthalmopathy progression within 18 months. Patients with uncontrolled infections, other autoimmune diseases, pregnancy or lactation were excluded. The source is a man between 18 and 35 years old with Graves' hyperthyroidism. The sequenced sample was blood. The V call is TRBV11-3, the J call TRBJ1-1; D gene uncertain. The CDR3 here is CASSFTDPLGTEAFF. The CDR3 region has the DNA TGTGCCAGCAGCTTTACAGACCCGTTGGGCACTGAAGCTTTCTTT.